Below, 2 T cell receptor beta chains from the same sample are listed, as sequenced in a study of blood T cells in healthy people across ages. The use of a sample-barcoded 5' primer and a J-beta primer mix characterized a second PCR of roughly 7 to 11 cycles. In TCRdb, the 5' RACE reads were re-called with MiXCR into one record per CDR3 protein. Among hundreds of thousands of distinct CDR3 sequences listed, approximately 29% were seen once. The sequenced material came from blood. These receptors all come from a woman over 75 in good health.

This clonotype has at least ten counts. The chain links TRBV3-1 to TRBJ2-5; tentative D call: TRBD1 (6 bases). Per the germline V gene, CDR1 is LGHDT and CDR2 is YNNKEL (reference sequence). The CDR3 contains 15 residues. With 1 base removed from V and 9 bases from J, the gap between germline ends came to 18 bases. The CDR3 coding sequence is TGTGCCAGCAGCCAAGTGGATACAGGCCCAGGGGCCCAGTACTTC. Translation: CASSQVDTGPGAQYF.

This clonotype was detected many times. The V and J genes are TRBV20-1 and TRBJ1-6; maybe TRBD1 (6 bases). V lost 2 bases and J 4 bases, leaving 12 bases between the germline ends. The CDR3 is made up of 15 amino acids. The germline gives CDR1 DFQATT, CDR2 SNEGSKA (reference sequence). The CDR3 sequence: CSARTDSSYNSPLHF. CDR3 in DNA: TGCAGTGCTAGAACGGACAGTTCTTATAATTCACCCCTCCACTTT.